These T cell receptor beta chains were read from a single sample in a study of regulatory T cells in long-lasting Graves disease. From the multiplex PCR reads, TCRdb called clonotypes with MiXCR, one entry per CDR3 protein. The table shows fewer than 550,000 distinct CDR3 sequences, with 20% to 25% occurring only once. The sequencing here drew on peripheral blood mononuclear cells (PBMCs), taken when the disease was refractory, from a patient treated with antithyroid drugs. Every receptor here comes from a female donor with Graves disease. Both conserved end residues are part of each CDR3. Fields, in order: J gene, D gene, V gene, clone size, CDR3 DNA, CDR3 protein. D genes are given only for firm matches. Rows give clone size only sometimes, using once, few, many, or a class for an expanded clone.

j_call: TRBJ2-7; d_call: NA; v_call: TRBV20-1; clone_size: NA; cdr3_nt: TGCAGTGCCACTCCAGATGCCGGAGCTTCCGAGCAGTACTTC; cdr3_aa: CSATPDAGASEQYF
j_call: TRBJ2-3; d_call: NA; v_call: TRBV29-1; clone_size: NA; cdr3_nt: TGCAGCGTTGAAGATGGTCAGGGAACAGATACGCAGTATTTT; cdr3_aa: CSVEDGQGTDTQYF
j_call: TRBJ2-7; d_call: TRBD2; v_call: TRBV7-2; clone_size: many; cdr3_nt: TGTGCCAGCAGCGGCTCGGGACTAGCTTACTACGAGCAGTACTTC; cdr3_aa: CASSGSGLAYYEQYF
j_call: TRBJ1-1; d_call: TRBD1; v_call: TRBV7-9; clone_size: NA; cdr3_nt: TGTGCCAGCAGCCAAGAGGGGCAGGGGGCTTGGGACACTGAAGCTTTCTTT; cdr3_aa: CASSQEGQGAWDTEAFF
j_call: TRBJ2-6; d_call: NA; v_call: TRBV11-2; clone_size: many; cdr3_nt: TGTGCCAGCAGCCCGTGGGGGAGTGGGGCCAACGTCCTGACTTTC; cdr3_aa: CASSPWGSGANVLTF
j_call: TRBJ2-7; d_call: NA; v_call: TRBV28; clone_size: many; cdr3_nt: TGTGCCAGCCGACGGACCGCCTTCCACGAGCAGTACTTC; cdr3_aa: CASRRTAFHEQYF
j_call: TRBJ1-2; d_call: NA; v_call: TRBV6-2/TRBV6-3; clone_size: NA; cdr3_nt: TGTGCCAGCAGCCCATTAGAGGTCGTTTACACCTTC; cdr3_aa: CASSPLEVVYTF
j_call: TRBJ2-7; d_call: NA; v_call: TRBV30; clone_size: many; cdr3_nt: TGTGCCTGGAAGAACCACTACGAGCAGTACTTC; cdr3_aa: CAWKNHYEQYF
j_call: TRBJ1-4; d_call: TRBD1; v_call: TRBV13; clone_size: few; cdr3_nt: TGTGCCAGCAGTCAAGCGGCGACAGGGAGAGAAAAACTGTTTTTT; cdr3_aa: CASSQAATGREKLFF
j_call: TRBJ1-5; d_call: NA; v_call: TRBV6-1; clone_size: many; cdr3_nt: TGTGCCAGCAGTGAAGCAGGGACCAATCAGCCCCAGCATTTT; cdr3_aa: CASSEAGTNQPQHF
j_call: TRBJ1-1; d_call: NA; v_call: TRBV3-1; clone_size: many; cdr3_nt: TGTGCCAGCAGCCAGGGGACATCAAACACTGAAGCTTTCTTT; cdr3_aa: CASSQGTSNTEAFF
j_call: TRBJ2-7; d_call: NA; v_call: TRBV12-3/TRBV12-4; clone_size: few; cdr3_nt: TGTGCCAGCAGTTTATCGGCGGGACACTCCTACGAGCAGTACTTC; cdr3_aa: CASSLSAGHSYEQYF
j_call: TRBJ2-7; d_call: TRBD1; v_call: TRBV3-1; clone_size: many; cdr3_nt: TGTGCCAGCAGCGCCGGATGGGACAGGCAGTACTTC; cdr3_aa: CASSAGWDRQYF
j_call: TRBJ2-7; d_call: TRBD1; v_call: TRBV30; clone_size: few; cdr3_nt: TGTGCCTGGAGCAGAGGGACAGGCGGATACGAGCAGTACTTC; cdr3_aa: CAWSRGTGGYEQYF
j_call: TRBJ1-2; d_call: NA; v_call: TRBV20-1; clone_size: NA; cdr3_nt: TGCAGTGCTAGAGTCGGGCCATCGGCTGGCTACACCTTC; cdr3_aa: CSARVGPSAGYTF
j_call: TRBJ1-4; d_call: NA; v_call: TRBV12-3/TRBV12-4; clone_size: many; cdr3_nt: TGTGCCAGCAAGGTGGGGGGGATCCTAGCAACTAATGAAAAACTGTTTTTT; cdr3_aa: CASKVGGILATNEKLFF
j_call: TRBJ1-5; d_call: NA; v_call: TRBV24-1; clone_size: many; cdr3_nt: TGTGCCACCAGTGCCAGGGAGTTTCAGCCCCAGCATTTT; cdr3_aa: CATSAREFQPQHF
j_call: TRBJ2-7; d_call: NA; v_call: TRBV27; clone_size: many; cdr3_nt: TGTGCCAGCAGTTTAGGAACAGGGTCGTACCACGAGCAGTACTTC; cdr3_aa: CASSLGTGSYHEQYF
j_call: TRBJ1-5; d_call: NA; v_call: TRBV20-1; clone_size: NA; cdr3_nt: TGCAGTGCTAGAGATCAACCCTCAGAACGTGGGCATTTT; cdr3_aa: CSARDQPSERGHF
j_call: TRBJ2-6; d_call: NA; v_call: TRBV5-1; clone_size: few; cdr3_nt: TGCGCCAGCAGCTTGGCCGGGGCGGGCCGCTCTGGGGCCAACGTCCTGACTTTC; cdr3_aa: CASSLAGAGRSGANVLTF
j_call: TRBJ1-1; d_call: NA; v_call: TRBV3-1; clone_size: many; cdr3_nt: TGTGCCAGCAGCCAAGGCTGGAACACTGAAGCTTTCTTT; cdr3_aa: CASSQGWNTEAFF
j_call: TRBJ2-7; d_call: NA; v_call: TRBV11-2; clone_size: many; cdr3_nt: TGTGCCAGCAGCCTATCGGTAGCGGCCTACGAGCAGTACTTC; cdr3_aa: CASSLSVAAYEQYF
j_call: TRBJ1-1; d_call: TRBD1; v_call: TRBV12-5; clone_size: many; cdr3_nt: TGTGCTAGTGGCCCTTCAGGGACAGATGTTGAAGCTTTCTTT; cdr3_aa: CASGPSGTDVEAFF
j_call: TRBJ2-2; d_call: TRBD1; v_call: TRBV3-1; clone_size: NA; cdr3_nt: TGTGCCAGCAGCGGACAGGGGCTTAGAGGGAACACCGGGGAGCTGTTTTTT; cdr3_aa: CASSGQGLRGNTGELFF
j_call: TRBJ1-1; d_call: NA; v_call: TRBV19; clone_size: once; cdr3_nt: TGTGCCAGTAGTATACCCCACAGCACTGAAGCTTTCTTT; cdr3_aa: CASSIPHSTEAFF
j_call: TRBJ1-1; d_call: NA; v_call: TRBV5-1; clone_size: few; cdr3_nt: TGCGCCAGCAGCTTGGATCTGTTTACCGTCGGGGGAGCTTTCTTT; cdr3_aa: CASSLDLFTVGGAFF
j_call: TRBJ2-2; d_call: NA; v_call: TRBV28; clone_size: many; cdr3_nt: TGTGCCAGCAGTTTACGTCTAGAGAACACCGGGGAGCTGTTTTTT; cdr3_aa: CASSLRLENTGELFF
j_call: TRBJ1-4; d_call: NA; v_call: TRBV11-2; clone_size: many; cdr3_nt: TGTGCCAGCAGCTTAGATCTCCGGGGAGAAAAACTGTTTTTT; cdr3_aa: CASSLDLRGEKLFF
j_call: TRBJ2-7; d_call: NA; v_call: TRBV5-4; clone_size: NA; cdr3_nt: TGTGCCAGCAGCTTTGAGAACTACGAGCAGTACTTC; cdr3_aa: CASSFENYEQYF